The clone carrying this T cell receptor beta chain was counted at least ten times. The junction does not match germline at one end; this may be a read error. Amplification of TCR beta CDR3 regions was performed using RNA transcripts as template. TCR CDR3 underwent first-round RT-PCR with the HTBI primer set. TCRdb redid the calling of the multiplex PCR reads with MiXCR, one entry per CDR3 protein. Counted here are approximately 210,000 distinct CDR3 sequences, over 15% occurring once; the ten biggest clones make up approximately 50%. The data originate from a study of T cells in Graves' hyperthyroidism and ophthalmopathy. This CDR3 is built from 15 residues. Germline V gives CDR1 DFQATT, CDR2 SNEGSKA (reference sequence). Patients between 18 and 65 years old had hyperthyroidism, newly diagnosed and lasting under 2 months. Clinical symptoms, serum thyroxine and TRAb, thyroid ultrasound and orbital computed tomography were used for the diagnoses.

The clonotype was recovered from a man aged 45-60 years with Graves' hyperthyroidism. Sequencing was carried out using blood. The chain links TRBV20-1 to TRBJ2-1, with 11 bases that match TRBD2. CDR3 bases: TGCAGTGCCAGAGGGACTAGCGGTGGCTACAATGAGCAGTTCTTC. It translates to CSARGTSGGYNEQFF.